These 5 T cell receptor beta chains share one sample of origin, sequenced in a study of blood T cell repertoires in COVID-19. Profiling relied on immunoSEQ multiplex PCR, and the TCRdb table lists in-frame clones only, not all of them. In the table there are approximately 100,000 clones, roughly 86% of which are singletons. Sequencing was carried out using peripheral blood. These receptors originate from an older woman with acute or convalescent COVID-19.

This clone has a single count. The V and J genes are TRBV7-3 and TRBJ1-1; 8 bases map to TRBD1. Per the germline V gene, CDR1 is SGHTA and CDR2 is FQGTGA. Germline trimming cut 2 bases from V and 5 bases from J; bases unmatched to any gene: 4. The length of the CDR3 is 14 residues. The CDR3, as DNA: TGTGCCAGCAGCTTACAGGGGGCAAGTACTGAAGCTTTCTTT. This gives the protein CASSLQGASTEAFF. Together with reference TRBV7-3 and TRBJ1-1, the CDR3 gives the full variable domain: GAGVSQTPSNKVTEKGKYVELRCDPISGHTALYWYRQSLGQGPEFLIYFQGTGAADDSGLPNDRFFAVRPEGSVSTLKIQRTERGDSAVYLCASSLQGASTEAFFGQGTRLTVV.

This clone was seen a single time. The chain uses TRBV27 and TRBJ1-5; 7 nucleotides agree with TRBD1. Germline V CDR1 and CDR2: MNHEY, SMNVEV (reference sequence). This CDR3 has 17 amino acids. J gave up 0 bases and V 6 bases, and 11 bases lay outside the gene matches. The CDR3 sequence: CASRPGQLGLSNQPQHF. In DNA, the CDR3 is TGTGCCAGCAGGCCGGGACAGCTCGGACTTAGCAATCAGCCCCAGCATTTT.

The chain has TRBV11-3 and TRBJ1-2; no firm D call. Trimming took off 0 bases at V and 6 bases at J, with 5 bases between the two ends. The CDR3 runs 12 residues. From germline, CDR1 is SGHNT and CDR2 YENEEA. CDR3 protein: CASSLEGHGYTF. The CDR3 nucleotides read TGTGCCAGCAGCTTAGAGGGCCATGGCTACACCTTC.

For this clone: Other DNA sequences in the sample encode the same CDR3. The chain is built from TRBV9 and TRBJ2-1, with 8 bases that match TRBD2. Germline V CDR1 and CDR2: SGDLS, YYNGEE. The CDR3 consists of 15 residues. Unmatched junction bases numbered 3, after V lost 0 bases and J lost 4 bases. The CDR3 bases are TGTGCCAGCAGCGTAGGTAGCGGGGCTTACAATGAGCAGTTCTTC. Translation gives CASSVGSGAYNEQFF. The full variable domain, its missing parts supplied by reference TRBV9 and TRBJ2-1, is DSGVTQTPKHLITATGQRVTLRCSPRSGDLSVYWYQQSLDQGLQFLIQYYNGEERAKGNILERFSAQQFPDLHSELNLSSLELGDSALYFCASSVGSGAYNEQFFGPGTRLTVL.

The genes are TRBV2 and TRBJ2-1; 7 bases line up with TRBD2. Germline CDR1 is SNHLY and CDR2 is FYNNEI. V shed 4 bases, J shed 0 bases, and the junction held 3 bases outside the gene matches. The CDR3 covers 15 residues. In DNA form, the CDR3 reads TGTGCCAGCAGTGCGGGCGGGAGCTCCTACAATGAGCAGTTCTTC. Encoded protein: CASSAGGSSYNEQFF.